The clone carrying this T cell receptor (beta chain) was counted ten times or more. Investigators prepared the TCR beta libraries by applying iRepertoire HTBI primers and Arm-PCR of CDR3 regions. From the multiplex PCR reads, TCRdb called clonotypes with MiXCR, one entry per CDR3 protein. The table records around 400,000 distinct CDR3 sequences, around 20% of them present only once. Documented time point: persistent/refractory GD, antithyroid drugs over 5 years with positive TRAb. The TCR library was made from RNA that had been extracted from PBMCs in TRIzol. The data stem from a study of regulatory T cells in long-lasting Graves disease. CDR3 length: 17 amino acids. The germline V gene has CDR1 ENHRY and CDR2 SYGVKD. The V and J ends lost 0 bases and 5 bases, in that order; junction bases with no gene match: 6.

This TCR was recovered from a female donor with Graves disease. This specimen was peripheral blood mononuclear cells (PBMCs), taken when the disease was refractory, from a patient treated with antithyroid drugs. This rearrangement joins TRBV10-3 to TRBJ2-7; the match to TRBD2 covers 14 bases. The CDR3 DNA is TGTGCCATCAGTGAGTCGAGGACTAGCGGGAGGAAACACGAGCAGTACTTC. Translating it yields CAISESRTSGRKHEQYF.